This T cell receptor beta chain was profiled in a study of T cell responses to AZD1222 COVID-19 vaccine. Findings and limits, study-wide: Spike-specific TCR breadth and depth went up after people got two AZD1222 doses. Donor demographics were predominantly white British with a female majority; clonal diversity may be underestimated.

TCRdb keeps only in-frame clones here, not all; method: immunoSEQ multiplex PCR. The sample lists roughly 200,000 clones, about nine tenths occurring once. As concerns this clone: As yet, its antigen is unknown.

The V segment lost 4 bases and the J segment 5 bases; nucleotides outside the gene matches: 7. The germline gives CDR1 SGDLS, CDR2 YYNGEE. The CDR3 covers 15 residues. Pooled together were second doses at about 4 or about 12 weeks. This chain joins TRBV9 and TRBJ2-1; 9 nucleotides line up with TRBD2. This clonotype originated in an adult who received the AZD1222 COVID-19 vaccine. Sequenced material: peripheral blood, taken 28 days after the second AZD1222 dose. The CDR3 is CASSFQAGGNNEQFF. As DNA, the CDR3 is TGTGCCAGCAGCTTTCAAGCGGGAGGAAACAATGAGCAGTTCTTC.